This T cell receptor beta chain originates from a study of cytomegalovirus exposure and HLA in healthy donors. Overall study context: In a previous analysis, 120 million or so unique TCR beta sequences were found from 170 million or so T cells.

In this sample, this clone turned up a few times. Its antigen remains unknown. Study observations and caveats: CMV serostatus was the only immune exposure information that was available. Indistinguishability led to the exclusion of some V segments, TRBV6-2 and TRBV6-3 included.

The CDR3 totals 15 residues. The ends were cut back, 0 bases at V and 4 bases at J, with 11 bases in the middle. Germline CDR1 reads SGHTS; CDR2 reads YDEGEE. PCR amplification relied on 60 Vbeta primers (plus 13 Jbeta primers). Libraries were prepared by immunoSEQ multiplex PCR; TCRdb keeps only in-frame clonotypes and omits some of them. This table has approximately 75,000 clones, 65% to 75% appearing once. The gene calls are TRBV5-8 and TRBJ1-5; no clear D. This TCR derives from a woman aged 55-70 years in good health and CMV-seropositive. The sample consisted of PBMCs. The CDR3 DNA sequence: TGTGCCAGCAGCTTGGGAAGAGTTCGAAATCAGCCCCAGCATTTT. This sequence encodes CASSLGRVRNQPQHF.